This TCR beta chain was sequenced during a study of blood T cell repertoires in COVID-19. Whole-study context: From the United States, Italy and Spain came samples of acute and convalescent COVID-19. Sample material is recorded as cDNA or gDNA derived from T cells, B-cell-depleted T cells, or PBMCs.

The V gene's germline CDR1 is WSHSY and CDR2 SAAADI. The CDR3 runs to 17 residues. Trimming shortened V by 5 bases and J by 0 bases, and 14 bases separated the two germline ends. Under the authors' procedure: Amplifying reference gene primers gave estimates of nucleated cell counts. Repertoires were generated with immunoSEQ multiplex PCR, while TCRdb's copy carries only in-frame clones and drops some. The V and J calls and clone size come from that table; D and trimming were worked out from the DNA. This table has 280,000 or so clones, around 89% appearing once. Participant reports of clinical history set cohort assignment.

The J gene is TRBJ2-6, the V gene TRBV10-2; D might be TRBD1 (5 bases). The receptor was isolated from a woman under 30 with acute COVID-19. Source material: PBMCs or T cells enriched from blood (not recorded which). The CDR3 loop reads CASSFQGTYSGANVLTF. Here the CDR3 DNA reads TGCGCCAGCAGTTTTCAGGGAACCTACTCTGGGGCCAACGTCCTGACTTTC.